Presented here are 10 T cell receptor beta chains from one specimen sequenced in a study of shared clonotypes between healthy human individuals (dated by TCRdb to 2020 to 2022). Library preparation was by the immunoSEQ multiplex PCR assay. Sourced from immuneACCESS, this table was stored by TCRdb with only in-frame sequences that have V and J called. A share of the clones is absent; for the studies checked, an unresolved V gene accounts for under half, and the remainder has no known explanation. The sample includes about 2.4 million clones, with about 92% observed a single time. Of the sample, around 0.15% is held by the ten largest clones. The material sequenced was naive CD4+ T cells sorted from blood. This specimen's cell subset or site label, interpreted: CD45RA+ positively selected. These receptors all stem from a man younger than 35 in good health.

This chain links TRBV25-1 with TRBJ2-2; D is perhaps TRBD1 (5 bases). Trimming pared 7 bases from V and 2 bases from J, leaving 8 bases between. The CDR3 spans 13 residues. Looked up from germline, CDR1 is MGHDK and CDR2 is SYGVNS. The CDR3 bases are TGTGCCAGCACCAGGGAAAACACCGGGGAGCTGTTTTTT. This sequence encodes CASTRENTGELFF.

The chain links TRBV10-3 to TRBJ1-6; D is unclear. V was shortened by 2 bases and J by 7 bases, with 9 bases between the two germline ends. The germline CDR1 and CDR2 sequences are ENHRY and SYGVKD. The CDR3 runs to 14 residues. The CDR3 coding sequence is TGTGCCATCAGTGAGACAGCCATGAATTCACCCCTCCACTTT. Translating gives CAISETAMNSPLHF.

This chain joins TRBV10-3 and TRBJ2-3, with 8 bases aligning to TRBD1. Germline-derived CDR1 and CDR2 are ENHRY and SYGVKD. The V and J ends lost 8 bases and 0 bases, in that order; junction bases with no gene match: 10. The CDR3 spans 16 residues. DNA of the CDR3: TGTGCCATCGGGAGGACAGGGCCTATTAGCACAGATACGCAGTATTTT. Encoded protein: CAIGRTGPISTDTQYF.

V and J are TRBV2 and TRBJ1-1, with D perhaps matching TRBD1 (5 bases). V lost 6 bases to trimming and J lost 1 base, with 21 bases between them. The germline V gene has CDR1 SNHLY and CDR2 FYNNEI. The CDR3 covers 17 residues. The chain's CDR3 is CASRQPRGEGRNTEAFF. CDR3 in DNA: TGTGCCAGCAGACAACCCCGGGGGGAGGGGCGGAACACTGAAGCTTTCTTT.

The rearrangement joins TRBV4-1 to TRBJ2-3; TRBD1 matches at 10 bases. Germline CDR1 MGHRA, CDR2 YSYEKL. Trimming at V came to 0 bases and at J to 10 bases, leaving 10 bases not matched to a gene. The CDR3 runs to 16 residues. In nucleotides, the CDR3 is TGCGCCAGCAGCCAAGATCTAGGGACAGGGGATGGTGCGCAGTATTTT. It specifies CASSQDLGTGDGAQYF.

This clone was seen only once. This sequence joins TRBV11-2 and TRBJ2-3; D perhaps matches TRBD1 (6 bases). The CDR3 extends over 15 amino acids. The germline V and J ends were trimmed by 5 bases and 0 bases, with 12 bases remaining between them. From germline, CDR1 is SGHAT and CDR2 FQNNGV. CDR3 DNA sequence: TGTGCCAGCAGCGCCCGGACAGACAGCACAGATACGCAGTATTTT. It is translated as CASSARTDSTDTQYF. Looking up the rest from reference TRBV11-2 and TRBJ2-3 gives the full variable domain: EAGVAQSPRYKIIEKRQSVAFWCNPISGHATLYWYQQILGQGPKLLIQFQNNGVVDDSQLPKDRFSAERLKGVDSTLKIQPAKLEDSAVYLCASSARTDSTDTQYFGPGTRLTVL.

On this clone: Distinct nucleotide sequences in the sample also encode this CDR3. The gene calls are TRBV30 and TRBJ1-2; D gene uncertain. CDR1 GTSNPN and CDR2 SVGIG come from the germline V gene (reference sequence). V was pared by 2 bases and J by 2 bases, with 3 bases between. The CDR3 runs 11 residues. CDR3 sequence: CAWSLNYGYTF. For the CDR3, the DNA is TGTGCCTGGAGTTTGAACTATGGCTACACCTTC.

The chain uses TRBV11-2 and TRBJ2-6; either TRBD1 or TRBD2 may fit D (5 bases each). CDR3 length equals 17 residues. V lost 5 bases, J lost 4 bases, and 18 bases lay in between. Germline values: CDR1 SGHAT, CDR2 FQNNGV. The CDR3 here is CASSPTGTDNGANVLTF. CDR3 coding DNA: TGTGCCAGCAGCCCAACGGGGACGGACAACGGGGCCAACGTCCTGACTTTC.

Regarding this clone: The same CDR3 also results from other DNA sequences found in this sample. V is TRBV10-3 and J is TRBJ2-3; D is unresolved. Germline loops: CDR1 ENHRY, CDR2 SYGVKD. Trimming removed 7 bases from V and 4 bases from J, with 9 bases in between. This CDR3 has 12 amino acids. CDR3 residues: CAIKASADTQYF. CDR3 DNA sequence: TGTGCCATCAAAGCTAGTGCAGATACGCAGTATTTT.

V is TRBV5-6 and J is TRBJ2-7, with D possibly TRBD1 on 6 matching bases. CDR1 is SGHDT and CDR2 is YYEEEE in the germline V gene. The CDR3 length is 15 residues. With 2 bases removed from V and 3 bases from J, the gap between germline ends came to 15 bases. CDR3: CASSFEDSGLYEQYF. The CDR3 nucleotides are TGTGCCAGCAGCTTCGAGGACAGCGGACTCTACGAGCAGTACTTC. Based on the CDR3 plus reference TRBV5-6 and TRBJ2-7, the full variable domain is DAGVTQSPTHLIKTRGQQVTLRCSPKSGHDTVSWYQQALGQGPQFIFQYYEEEERQRGNFPDRFSGHQFPNYSSELNVNALLLGDSALYLCASSFEDSGLYEQYFGPGTRLTVT.